Below, 22 T cell receptor beta chains from the same sample are listed, as sequenced in a study of blood T cell repertoires in COVID-19. Only in-frame clones appear in the TCRdb table, and some are missing; sequencing was by immunoSEQ multiplex PCR. This sample has hundreds of thousands of clones; 90% to 95% occur once, and the top ten carry 0.8% to 1%. Sequencing used peripheral blood. The receptors derive from a man aged 60 to 69 with COVID-19, enrolled during active disease.

The V gene is TRBV29-1, the J gene TRBJ2-2; the D gene is possibly TRBD2 (6 bases). The CDR3 runs 15 residues. With 4 bases removed from V and 6 bases from J, the gap between germline ends came to 18 bases. CDR1 is SQVTM, CDR2 ANQGSEA, per germline. The CDR3 here is CSVGWGLTSSGELFF. The CDR3 DNA sequence: TGCAGCGTTGGATGGGGACTCACATCATCCGGGGAGCTGTTTTTT.

CDR3 residues: CASSEQGSNQPQHF. DNA for the CDR3: TGTGCCAGCAGTGAACAGGGGAGCAATCAGCCCCAGCATTTT. The rearrangement uses TRBV2 and TRBJ1-5, with D possibly matching TRBD1 (6 bases). Germline-derived CDR1 and CDR2 are SNHLY and FYNNEI. The CDR3 is made up of 14 amino acids. Deletions cut 2 bases from V and 1 base from J, with 6 bases between.

This chain connects TRBV3-1 (or the pseudogene TRBV3-2) to TRBJ2-7; 7 bases fit TRBD2. V lost 4 bases, J lost 3 bases, and 12 bases stayed unmatched. The CDR3 runs 16 residues. CDR1 LGHDT and CDR2 YNNKEL come from the germline V gene (reference sequence). The CDR3 region has the DNA TGTGCCAGCAGCCGGGAAAACAGAGCGGGAAGCTACGAGCAGTACTTC. Protein: CASSRENRAGSYEQYF.

This clone was counted many times. This sequence joins TRBV19 and TRBJ1-2; 9 bases fit TRBD1. With 5 bases clipped from V and 13 bases from J, the junction kept 14 bases outside the gene matches. The CDR3 has 14 amino acids. Germline CDR1 is LNHDA and CDR2 is SQIVND (reference sequence). DNA for the CDR3: TGTGCCAGTAGTCTCTCCGGGACAGGGTCCGATGTCACCTTC. Amino acid sequence: CASSLSGTGSDVTF.

The table lists this clone with a count of one. This chain connects TRBV4-1 to TRBJ2-3; 10 nucleotides match TRBD2. Germline CDR1 reads MGHRA; CDR2 reads YSYEKL. CDR3 size: 15 residues. J gave up 6 bases and V 1 base, and 4 bases lay outside the gene matches. CDR3 nucleotide sequence: TGCGCCAGCAGCCAAGCCAGCGGGGGGGGTGATACGCAGTATTTT. Translated: CASSQASGGGDTQYF.

The V call is TRBV24-1, the J call TRBJ2-1; 9 positions agree with TRBD2. Germline CDR1 KGHDR, CDR2 SFDVKD. There are 17 residues in the CDR3. The V and J ends lost 3 bases and 6 bases, in that order; junction bases with no gene match: 11. The CDR3 DNA follows: TGTGCCACCAGTGATATAGGTAGCGGGAGATTCTCCAATGAGCAGTTCTTC. Translated, it gives CATSDIGSGRFSNEQFF.

The CDR3 loop reads CASSTPGQGANIRATDTQYF. In DNA form, the CDR3 reads TGTGCCAGCAGCACGCCGGGACAGGGGGCGAATATTAGGGCCACAGATACGCAGTATTTT. The chain links TRBV6-6 to TRBJ2-3; 12 bases line up with TRBD1. Germline V CDR1 and CDR2: MNHNY, SVGAGI (reference sequence). The CDR3 length is 20 residues. The V and J ends lost 6 bases and 2 bases, in that order; junction bases with no gene match: 18.

This rearrangement joins TRBV4-2 to TRBJ1-4; 7 positions agree with TRBD1. V was pared by 6 bases and J by 4 bases, with 8 bases of the junction left unmatched. Germline values: CDR1 LGHNA, CDR2 YNFKEQ. This CDR3 comprises 15 residues. The CDR3 DNA reads as TGTGCCAGCAGGTCGACAGGGACGTATAATGAAAAACTGTTTTTT. Translating it yields CASRSTGTYNEKLFF.

V and J are TRBV2 and TRBJ2-3; 11 bases are a match to TRBD2. Losses at the gene ends were 6 bases for V and 0 bases for J; bases not matched to a gene: 2. Germline V gene sequence: CDR1 SNHLY, CDR2 FYNNEI. The CDR3 contains 15 residues. The CDR3 reads CASRTSGASTDTQYF. The CDR3, as DNA: TGTGCCAGCAGGACTAGCGGGGCTAGCACAGATACGCAGTATTTT.

The chain links TRBV5-1 to TRBJ1-2; no firm D call. CDR1 is SGHRS, CDR2 YFSETQ, per germline. V dropped 4 bases and J dropped 4 bases, with 8 bases sitting between them. CDR3 size: 12 residues. The CDR3 loop is CASSEGSYGYTF. The CDR3 coding sequence is TGCGCCAGCAGCGAGGGTAGCTATGGCTACACCTTC.

CDR3 bases: TGTGCCAGCAGTCCGGCCGGGACAGCAGCATACGAGCAGTACTTC. It codes for CASSPAGTAAYEQYF. The V call is TRBV6-2 or TRBV6-3, the J call TRBJ2-7; 7 bases are shared with TRBD1. Germline V gives CDR1 MNHEY, CDR2 SVGEGT. The junction had 11 bases not matched to a gene; V was cut back by 5 bases and J by 4 bases. The CDR3 has 15 amino acids.

The V gene is TRBV24-1, the J gene TRBJ1-6; 8 bases are a match to TRBD1. The CDR3 is 15 residues long. Germline CDR1 reads KGHDR; CDR2 reads SFDVKD. With 5 bases clipped from V and 7 bases from J, the junction kept 6 bases outside the gene matches. In DNA, the CDR3 is TGTGCCACCAGTGCCCGGACAGGGCCGAATTCACCCCTCCACTTT. Its protein product is CATSARTGPNSPLHF.

The chain joins TRBV5-6 to TRBJ1-1; 7 bases match TRBD1. The CDR3 totals 15 residues. The germline V gene has CDR1 SGHDT and CDR2 YYEEEE. The V gene end was trimmed by 4 bases and the J gene end by 4 bases; junction bases not matched to a gene: 10. As DNA, the CDR3 is TGTGCCAGCAGCGGAACCGGGACAGTGGGCACTGAAGCTTTCTTT. This encodes CASSGTGTVGTEAFF.

The chain links TRBV19 to TRBJ2-3; 7 nucleotides line up with TRBD2. The trim removed 9 bases at V and 1 base at J, leaving 10 bases unmatched. The CDR3 sequence is 15 residues long. Germline values: CDR1 LNHDA, CDR2 SQIVND (reference sequence). The CDR3 reads CASMSIAGGTDTQYF. DNA for the CDR3: TGTGCCAGCATGTCTATAGCGGGCGGCACAGATACGCAGTATTTT.

The CDR3 protein is CASSALGANYGYTF. CDR3 DNA: TGTGCCAGCAGCGCCCTCGGGGCTAACTATGGCTACACCTTC. The chain is built from TRBV9 and TRBJ1-2; D is unresolved. This CDR3 has 14 residues. Trimming took 3 bases from V and 0 from J, leaving 9 bases between them. Germline CDR1 is SGDLS and CDR2 is YYNGEE. The whole variable domain, filled in from reference TRBV9 and TRBJ1-2, reads DSGVTQTPKHLITATGQRVTLRCSPRSGDLSVYWYQQSLDQGLQFLIQYYNGEERAKGNILERFSAQQFPDLHSELNLSSLELGDSALYFCASSALGANYGYTFGSGTRLTVV.

The chain couples TRBV30 to TRBJ2-1; tentatively, D is TRBD2 (5 bases). Looked up from germline, CDR1 is GTSNPN and CDR2 is SVGIG (reference sequence). Trimming stripped 3 bases from V and 4 bases from J, with 19 bases between. The CDR3 loop spans 16 amino acids. The CDR3 DNA reads as TGTGCCTGGAGCCAATCCCGCGGAGCGGCGTACAATGAGCAGTTCTTC. Its protein product is CAWSQSRGAAYNEQFF.

This sequence joins TRBV28 and TRBJ2-6, with D possibly being TRBD1 (5 bases). V was pared by 7 bases and J by 2 bases, with 12 bases between. Germline V CDR1 and CDR2: MDHEN, SYDVKM. The CDR3 runs to 15 residues. The CDR3 loop reads CASNLVGAGANVLTF. The CDR3 bases are TGTGCCAGCAACTTGGTAGGGGCTGGGGCCAACGTCCTGACTTTC.

This clone was counted a single time. The chain joins TRBV19 to TRBJ1-4, with 7 bases that match TRBD1. Germline V lookup: CDR1 LNHDA, CDR2 SQIVND (reference sequence). V gave up 3 bases and J gave up 8 bases; unmatched junction bases: 6. The CDR3 is 14 amino acids. The CDR3 loop is CASSMRQGREKLFF. CDR3 sequence (DNA): TGTGCCAGTAGTATGAGACAGGGCCGCGAAAAACTGTTTTTT.

CDR3 amino acids: CASSLGGRTGANVLTF. In nucleotides, the CDR3 is TGCGCCAGCAGCTTAGGAGGAAGGACTGGGGCCAACGTCCTGACTTTC. The chain uses TRBV5-1 and TRBJ2-6; maybe TRBD2 (5 bases). Between the trimmed V and J ends, which lost 2 bases and 2 bases, there was a span of 11 bases. This CDR3 contains 16 residues. Germline assignment: CDR1 SGHRS and CDR2 YFSETQ.

The chain is built from TRBV7-9 and TRBJ1-1, with TRBD1 matching 8 bases. V was pared by 5 bases and J by 1 base, with 9 bases of the junction left unmatched. Germline V gene sequence: CDR1 SEHNR, CDR2 FQNEAQ (reference sequence). This CDR3 region has 16 residues. The CDR3 sequence is CASSRLGGTGNTEAFF. CDR3 in DNA: TGTGCCAGCAGCCGACTGGGAGGGACAGGGAACACTGAAGCTTTCTTT. The entire variable domain, with the rest obtained from reference TRBV7-9 and TRBJ1-1, is as follows: DTGVSQNPRHKITKRGQNVTFRCDPISEHNRLYWYRQTLGQGPEFLTYFQNEAQLEKSRLLSDRFSAERPKGSFSTLEIQRTEQGDSAMYLCASSRLGGTGNTEAFFGQGTRLTVV.

V is TRBV27 and J is TRBJ2-1; D perhaps matches TRBD1 (8 bases). The CDR3 has 16 amino acids. The V and J ends lost 2 bases and 0 bases respectively, with 11 bases between them. CDR1 is MNHEY and CDR2 is SMNVEV in the germline V gene (reference sequence). CDR3 sequence reads: CASSLNRGGSYNEQFF. CDR3 bases: TGTGCCAGCAGTTTAAACAGGGGGGGCTCCTACAATGAGCAGTTCTTC.

The gene calls are TRBV19 and TRBJ1-2, with 9 bases aligning to TRBD1. The V and J ends lost 6 bases and 1 base, in that order; junction bases with no gene match: 9. The germline CDR1 and CDR2 sequences are LNHDA and SQIVND (reference sequence). This CDR3 is 16 amino acids long. The CDR3 DNA follows: TGTGCCAGTAGACCGGGACAGGGAGGAAATAACTATGGCTACACCTTC. Translation: CASRPGQGGNNYGYTF.